This entry concerns a single T cell receptor beta chain. The sample comes from a study of blood T cell repertoires in COVID-19. Trimming pared 6 bases from V and 2 bases from J, leaving 4 bases between. CDR1 is MNHEY, CDR2 SVGAGI, per germline. This CDR3 comprises 12 residues. Participant age was roughly 18 to 89 years, and participants resided in 25 or so US areas. Assignment of participants to cohorts was predicated upon participant-reported clinical history. The protocol was immunoSEQ multiplex PCR, while the TCRdb copy is restricted to in-frame clones and leaves out a portion. Among over 110,000 clones listed, over 75% were seen once.

The sequenced sample consisted of PBMCs or T cells enriched from blood (not recorded which). This clonotype originated in a middle-aged man in a cohort exposed to, infected with or recovered from COVID-19 (not recorded which). The genes are TRBV6-5 and TRBJ2-2; the D is unclear. The CDR3 region is CASSFNTGELFF. The CDR3 bases are TGTGCCAGCAGCTTTAACACCGGGGAGCTGTTTTTT.